This is a list of T cell receptor beta chains from one sample in a study of T cells in Graves' hyperthyroidism and ophthalmopathy. TCRdb called the multiplex PCR reads again in MiXCR, with one record for every CDR3 protein. The data hold about 320,000 distinct CDR3 sequences, with around a sixth observed a single time. The sample was blood. Every receptor here comes from a man aged 25-45 years with Graves' hyperthyroidism. Each CDR3 is given with its conserved first and last residue. D genes are given only for firm matches. The size of a clone is reported for some rows only, either as once, few or many, or as a class for expanded clones.

clone size: many; J gene: TRBJ1-1; V gene: TRBV29-1; D gene: .; CDR3 protein: CSVGKGTEAFF; CDR3 DNA: TGCAGCGTTGGTAAGGGCACTGAAGCTTTCTTT
clone size: .; J gene: TRBJ2-3; V gene: TRBV30; D gene: .; CDR3 protein: CAWSSGGGQDTQYF; CDR3 DNA: TGTGCCTGGAGTTCGGGTGGGGGTCAGGATACGCAGTATTTT
clone size: many; J gene: TRBJ1-1; V gene: TRBV5-5; D gene: .; CDR3 protein: CASGLEAGRTEAFF; CDR3 DNA: TGTGCCAGCGGCCTGGAGGCAGGGAGAACTGAAGCTTTCTTT
clone size: .; J gene: TRBJ2-7; V gene: TRBV30; D gene: TRBD2; CDR3 protein: CAWSASGGSSYEQYF; CDR3 DNA: TGTGCCTGGAGTGCTAGCGGGGGGAGCTCCTACGAGCAGTACTTC
clone size: many; J gene: TRBJ1-1; V gene: TRBV10-3; D gene: .; CDR3 protein: CAISDAGTGTEAFF; CDR3 DNA: TGTGCCATCAGTGACGCAGGGACCGGCACTGAAGCTTTCTTT
clone size: few; J gene: TRBJ1-5; V gene: TRBV27; D gene: TRBD1; CDR3 protein: CASSSTGGQPQHF; CDR3 DNA: TGTGCCAGCAGTTCGACAGGGGGCCAGCCCCAGCATTTT
clone size: .; J gene: TRBJ2-1; V gene: TRBV27; D gene: .; CDR3 protein: CASSTPFNEQFF; CDR3 DNA: TGTGCCAGCAGCACCCCATTCAATGAGCAGTTCTTC
clone size: many; J gene: TRBJ2-7; V gene: TRBV28; D gene: .; CDR3 protein: CASGGSDEQYF; CDR3 DNA: TGTGCCAGCGGGGGTAGCGACGAGCAGTACTTC
clone size: many; J gene: TRBJ2-7; V gene: TRBV30; D gene: .; CDR3 protein: CAWSWRASYEQYF; CDR3 DNA: TGTGCCTGGAGTTGGAGGGCCTCCTACGAGCAGTACTTC
clone size: .; J gene: TRBJ2-1; V gene: TRBV5-1; D gene: TRBD2; CDR3 protein: CATRGTIHNEQFF; CDR3 DNA: TGCGCCACCAGAGGGACTATCCATAATGAGCAGTTCTTC
clone size: many; J gene: TRBJ1-1; V gene: TRBV6-1; D gene: .; CDR3 protein: CASSYSGEAFF; CDR3 DNA: TGTGCCAGCAGTTACAGTGGAGAAGCTTTCTTT
clone size: many; J gene: TRBJ1-4; V gene: TRBV2; D gene: .; CDR3 protein: CASSVRTGNEKLFF; CDR3 DNA: TGTGCCAGCAGCGTTAGGACGGGTAATGAAAAACTGTTTTTT
clone size: few; J gene: TRBJ1-1; V gene: TRBV27; D gene: TRBD1; CDR3 protein: CASIDRVRGTEAFF; CDR3 DNA: TGTGCCAGCATCGACAGGGTAAGAGGGACTGAAGCTTTCTTT
clone size: .; J gene: TRBJ2-3; V gene: TRBV11-2; D gene: .; CDR3 protein: CASSSDTKTSTDTQYF; CDR3 DNA: TGTGCCAGCAGCTCGGACACAAAAACTAGCACAGATACGCAGTATTTT
clone size: .; J gene: TRBJ2-7; V gene: TRBV25-1; D gene: TRBD1; CDR3 protein: CATRTPGQGSSYEQYF; CDR3 DNA: TGTGCCACCCGAACCCCGGGACAGGGTTCGTCCTACGAGCAGTACTTC
clone size: many; J gene: TRBJ1-2; V gene: TRBV27; D gene: .; CDR3 protein: CASSPGGHYGYTF; CDR3 DNA: TGTGCCAGCAGTCCCGGGGGACACTATGGCTACACCTTC
clone size: many; J gene: TRBJ2-3; V gene: TRBV7-2; D gene: .; CDR3 protein: CASSSRDTKTQYF; CDR3 DNA: TGTGCCAGCAGCTCCAGAGATACGAAGACGCAGTATTTT
clone size: many; J gene: TRBJ1-1; V gene: TRBV13; D gene: .; CDR3 protein: CASSSTGLVLNTEAFF; CDR3 DNA: TGTGCCAGCAGTAGTACAGGGTTGGTTCTGAACACTGAAGCTTTCTTT
clone size: many; J gene: TRBJ1-2; V gene: TRBV30; D gene: .; CDR3 protein: CAWSSSYGYTF; CDR3 DNA: TGTGCCTGGAGTTCTTCCTATGGCTACACCTTC
clone size: .; J gene: TRBJ1-5; V gene: TRBV19; D gene: TRBD1; CDR3 protein: CASSRGSTGNPDQPQHF; CDR3 DNA: TGTGCCAGTAGTAGGGGATCGACAGGGAACCCCGATCAGCCCCAGCATTTT
clone size: few; J gene: TRBJ2-4; V gene: TRBV3-1; D gene: .; CDR3 protein: CASSQEGIQYF; CDR3 DNA: TGTGCCAGCAGCCAAGAGGGCATACAGTACTTC
clone size: .; J gene: TRBJ1-5; V gene: TRBV28; D gene: .; CDR3 protein: CASVIGGGDQPQHF; CDR3 DNA: TGTGCCAGCGTAATAGGAGGGGGGGATCAGCCCCAGCATTTT
clone size: .; J gene: TRBJ2-1; V gene: TRBV11-3; D gene: .; CDR3 protein: CASSFGRDNEQFF; CDR3 DNA: TGTGCCAGCAGCTTCGGGCGGGACAATGAGCAGTTCTTC